A selection of T cell receptor beta chains follows, all from one sample in a study of cytomegalovirus exposure and HLA in healthy donors. Some clones are missing from TCRdb's copy, which holds only in-frame ones; the method was immunoSEQ multiplex PCR. The table shows fewer than 150,000 clones, with around 87% occurring only once. The sample comprised PBMCs. The receptors originated from a young man in good health and CMV-seropositive. Each CDR3 is given with its conserved first and last residue. D genes are given only for firm matches. Clone size, where shown, is once, few, many, or a class for clones that have expanded.

d_call	clone_size	j_call	v_call	cdr3_nt	cdr3_aa
-	once	TRBJ2-1	TRBV5-1	TGCGCCAGCAGCTTACAGGAAATCTCCTACAATGAGCAGTTCTTC	CASSLQEISYNEQFF
TRBD1	-	TRBJ1-1	TRBV18	TGTGCCAGCTCACCCGACAGGGGTTTGGACACTGAAGCTTTCTTT	CASSPDRGLDTEAFF
-	-	TRBJ1-1	TRBV6-6	TGTGCCAGCAGTTACCCAAAAACAGGGTTCACTGAAGCTTTCTTT	CASSYPKTGFTEAFF
-	-	TRBJ2-7	TRBV5-4	TGTGCCAGCAGCTTGGCTACCCCCCAATTGCGCGAGCAGTACTTC	CASSLATPQLREQYF
TRBD1	-	TRBJ2-2	TRBV30	TGTGCCTGGACTCGGGACAGGTACGCGAACACCGGGGAGCTGTTTTTT	CAWTRDRYANTGELFF
TRBD2	-	TRBJ2-3	TRBV7-2	TGTGCCAGCAGCTTAGGTACTAGCGGGCTGTCAGATACGCAGTATTTT	CASSLGTSGLSDTQYF
-	-	TRBJ2-1	TRBV5-6	TGTGCCAGCAGCTTGCAGGCCCTGGAGCAGTTCTTC	CASSLQALEQFF
TRBD2	-	TRBJ2-1	TRBV7-8	TGTGCCAGCAGCAACCCGGGACTAGCGGGGGGCCTTTCCTACAATGAGCAGTTCTTC	CASSNPGLAGGLSYNEQFF
TRBD1	-	TRBJ2-6	TRBV4-2	TGTGCCAGCAGCCAAGATCCCGGGACAGGAGCTTCCGGGGCCAACGTCCTGACTTTC	CASSQDPGTGASGANVLTF
-	-	TRBJ2-7	TRBV7-2	TGTGCCAGCAGCTTAGTACCCGGGAGCGACGAGCAGTACTTC	CASSLVPGSDEQYF
TRBD1	-	TRBJ2-7	TRBV10-3	TGTGCCATCAGTGAACCGCCGTCCACAGGGGTTTCGTCCTACGAGCAGTACTTC	CAISEPPSTGVSSYEQYF
TRBD1	-	TRBJ1-2	TRBV6-5	TGTGCCAGCAGTGCCGACAGGGACTATGGCTACACCTTC	CASSADRDYGYTF
-	-	TRBJ2-7	TRBV4-1	TGCGCCAGCAGCCAAGATCGAGTCACTAGAGGCGAGCAGTACTTC	CASSQDRVTRGEQYF
-	-	TRBJ2-7	TRBV7-6	TGTGCCAGCAGCTTAGGGGTAGGGGAAGACGACGAGCAGTACTTC	CASSLGVGEDDEQYF
TRBD1	-	TRBJ1-2	TRBV4-2	TGTGCCAGCAGCCCGGAAAGGGACAGGGATGGCTACACCTTC	CASSPERDRDGYTF
-	-	TRBJ1-6	TRBV27	TGTGCCAGCAGAACAGAAAGGTCCTATAATTCACCCCTCCACTTT	CASRTERSYNSPLHF
-	-	TRBJ1-1	TRBV18	TGTGCCAGCTCACCGACCTCAGGGTTTGAGGTGAACACTGAAGCTTTCTTT	CASSPTSGFEVNTEAFF
TRBD1	-	TRBJ1-1	TRBV6-1	TGTGCCAGCAATAAAGCGAGGGAGACAGGGGGGACTGAAGCTTTCTTT	CASNKARETGGTEAFF
TRBD1	-	TRBJ1-6	TRBV5-4	TGTGCCAGCAGTTATCAGGGGGCTAAGAATTCACCCCTCCACTTT	CASSYQGAKNSPLHF
-	few	TRBJ1-1	TRBV9	TGTGCCAGCAGCGTTTCGGGGAACACTGAAGCTTTCTTT	CASSVSGNTEAFF
-	-	TRBJ2-6	TRBV5-6	TGTGCCAGCAGAATATACCACGACACAGGCATATCTGGGGCCAACGTCCTGACTTTC	CASRIYHDTGISGANVLTF
TRBD1	-	TRBJ1-5	TRBV4-1	TGCGCCAGCAGCCAAGGGACAGGGTTCGGGGTTAATCAGCCCCAGCATTTT	CASSQGTGFGVNQPQHF
TRBD1	-	TRBJ2-7	TRBV11-2	TGTGCCAGCAGCTTAGGGGGGACAGGGGGCTACGAGCAGTACTTC	CASSLGGTGGYEQYF